The rows below give T cell receptor beta chains drawn from one sample of a study of blood T cell repertoires in COVID-19. The protocol was immunoSEQ multiplex PCR, while the TCRdb copy is restricted to in-frame clones and leaves out a portion. Here the sample spans about 190,000 clones, about 85% being singletons. Sequenced material: peripheral blood. Source of these receptors: a man in his thirties or forties with acute or convalescent COVID-19. Both conserved end residues are part of each CDR3. A D gene is named only where the DNA matches it firmly. Size is stated for part of the rows, as once, few or many counts, or as a class when the clone is expanded.

length,size,V,J,D,CDR3,DNA
15,-,TRBV19,TRBJ1-4,-,CASSILDSPNEKLFF,TGTGCCAGTAGTATATTGGACAGCCCTAATGAAAAACTGTTTTTT
14,-,TRBV5-1,TRBJ1-1,-,CASSLEGLNTEAFF,TGCGCCAGCAGCTTGGAGGGGTTGAACACTGAAGCTTTCTTT
16,-,TRBV6-2/TRBV6-3,TRBJ1-3,-,CASSFPGVGSGNTIYF,TGTGCCAGCAGTTTTCCAGGGGTGGGCTCTGGAAACACCATATATTTT
16,-,TRBV6-6,TRBJ1-5,TRBD1,CASSYSDRGGGQPQHF,TGTGCCAGCAGTTACTCGGACAGGGGCGGGGGTCAGCCCCAGCATTTT
14,-,TRBV27,TRBJ2-1,-,CASGRTVSYNEQFF,TGTGCCAGCGGAAGGACAGTCTCCTACAATGAGCAGTTCTTC
13,-,TRBV9,TRBJ2-1,TRBD2,CASTSGGSNEQFF,TGTGCCAGTACTAGCGGGGGAAGTAATGAGCAGTTCTTC
15,-,TRBV19,TRBJ1-2,TRBD1,CASSTDRGQIYGYTF,TGTGCCAGTAGTACCGACAGGGGGCAAATCTATGGCTACACCTTC
14,-,TRBV28,TRBJ1-6,-,CASSLRYKNSPLHF,TGTGCCAGCAGTTTAAGATACAAGAATTCACCCCTCCACTTT
15,few,TRBV10-1,TRBJ2-7,TRBD1,CASSEAPGQGYEQYF,TGCGCCAGCAGTGAAGCCCCGGGACAGGGGTACGAGCAGTACTTC
17,-,TRBV28,TRBJ2-1,TRBD2,CASSVLKAGGSYNEQFF,TGTGCCAGCAGTGTTTTGAAAGCGGGGGGGTCCTACAATGAGCAGTTCTTC
16,-,TRBV19,TRBJ2-1,-,CASTKQGQSSYNEQFF,TGTGCCAGTACCAAACAGGGACAAAGCTCCTACAATGAGCAGTTCTTC
17,-,TRBV5-4,TRBJ2-5,-,CASSLPGTSPPQETQYF,TGTGCCAGCAGCTTACCCGGGACATCGCCCCCACAAGAGACCCAGTACTTC
14,-,TRBV7-3,TRBJ2-3,TRBD2,CASSRTSGSNTQYF,TGTGCCAGCAGTCGGACTAGCGGGAGTAATACGCAGTATTTT
12,-,TRBV27,TRBJ1-1,-,CASSPTGREAFF,TGTGCCAGCAGTCCTACAGGGAGAGAAGCTTTCTTT
17,few,TRBV3-1/TRBV3-2,TRBJ1-4,-,CASSQGGGFATNEKLFF,TGTGCCAGCAGCCAAGGCGGCGGCTTTGCAACTAATGAAAAACTGTTTTTT
13,-,TRBV6-5,TRBJ1-1,TRBD1,CASRDRGNTEAFF,TGTGCCAGCCGCGACAGGGGAAACACTGAAGCTTTCTTT
13,-,TRBV2,TRBJ1-2,-,CASLRQEDRGYTF,TGTGCCAGCTTAAGGCAGGAGGATCGTGGCTACACCTTC
11,-,TRBV10-3,TRBJ1-1,-,CAISDRVEAFF,TGTGCCATCAGTGACCGGGTCGAAGCTTTCTTT
14,-,TRBV11-3,TRBJ2-3,-,CASSLSRATDTQYF,TGTGCCAGCAGCTTATCCAGGGCCACAGATACGCAGTATTTT
13,-,TRBV7-3,TRBJ2-4,-,CASSQTGRGFRYF,TGTGCCAGCAGCCAAACCGGCCGGGGTTTTAGGTACTTC
16,-,TRBV28,TRBJ1-4,-,CASSSVVDSSNEKLFF,TGTGCCAGCAGTTCAGTTGTCGACAGCTCTAATGAAAAACTGTTTTTT
15,-,TRBV4-2,TRBJ2-7,-,CASSQGTGLNYEQYF,TGTGCCAGCAGCCAAGGCACAGGCCTGAACTACGAGCAGTACTTC
17,-,TRBV19,TRBJ2-7,TRBD1,CASSREPGTVNSYEQYF,TGTGCCAGTAGTAGGGAACCGGGGACAGTCAACTCCTACGAGCAGTACTTC
14,-,TRBV3-1/TRBV3-2,TRBJ2-5,TRBD1,CASIKSGQQETQYF,TGTGCCAGCATCAAATCGGGACAGCAAGAGACCCAGTACTTC
18,-,TRBV7-3,TRBJ2-5,TRBD2,CASRTLPKASGREETQYF,TGTGCCAGCAGGACCCTCCCGAAGGCTAGCGGGAGAGAAGAGACCCAGTACTTC
14,-,TRBV5-1,TRBJ2-3,TRBD1,CASGLDRVADTQYF,TGCGCCAGCGGGCTTGACAGGGTGGCAGATACGCAGTATTTT
15,-,TRBV18,TRBJ2-2,-,CASSPVQTNTGELFF,TGTGCCAGCTCACCAGTCCAGACGAACACCGGGGAGCTGTTTTTT
16,-,TRBV19,TRBJ1-4,-,CASSFTRGATNEKLFF,TGTGCCAGTAGCTTCACCAGGGGTGCAACTAATGAAAAACTGTTTTTT
15,-,TRBV11-2,TRBJ2-7,TRBD1,CASRPGQGYWDEQYF,TGTGCCAGCAGACCCGGACAGGGATATTGGGACGAGCAGTACTTC
12,-,TRBV27,TRBJ1-2,TRBD1,CASSTRQGGYTF,TGTGCCAGCAGTACCAGACAGGGCGGCTACACCTTC
14,once,TRBV30,TRBJ2-1,TRBD1,CAWNFAQGVDEQFF,TGTGCCTGGAACTTTGCACAGGGGGTCGATGAGCAGTTCTTC
15,few,TRBV19,TRBJ1-1,TRBD1,CASSISTGGNTEAFF,TGTGCCAGTAGTATCTCCACAGGGGGAAACACTGAAGCTTTCTTT
12,few,TRBV11-2,TRBJ1-2,-,CASSYTNYGYTF,TGTGCCAGCAGCTACACGAACTATGGCTACACCTTC
15,-,TRBV2,TRBJ2-3,TRBD1,CASNVQGSSTDTQYF,TGTGCCAGCAACGTACAGGGGTCTAGCACAGATACGCAGTATTTT
15,-,TRBV27,TRBJ2-7,-,CASSLSAGASYEQYF,TGTGCCAGCAGTTTATCGGCAGGGGCCTCCTACGAGCAGTACTTC
18,-,TRBV14,TRBJ2-1,TRBD1,CASSRLLTGTDKYNEQFF,TGTGCCAGCAGCCGACTACTGACAGGGACAGACAAATACAATGAGCAGTTCTTC
15,-,TRBV11-2,TRBJ2-1,-,CASSLRRVYDNEQFF,TGTGCCAGCAGCTTAAGGCGGGTATATGATAATGAGCAGTTCTTC
17,-,TRBV6-7,TRBJ1-1,-,CASSYPLLGDMNTEAFF,TGTGCCAGCAGTTACCCGCTCCTAGGGGACATGAACACTGAAGCTTTCTTT